The 17 T cell receptor beta chains presented below share a single source sample, sequenced in a study of cytomegalovirus exposure and HLA in healthy donors. The PCR contained 60 Vbeta and 13 Jbeta primers. Profiling relied on immunoSEQ multiplex PCR, and the TCRdb table lists in-frame clones only, not all of them. The sample has 150,000 to 180,000 clones, 80% seen once. Sequencing was done on a sample of PBMCs. These receptors were collected from a man aged 25-45 years in good health and CMV-seropositive.

The genes are TRBV28 and TRBJ2-5; the D gene is possibly TRBD1 (6 bases). Germline V gene lookup returns CDR1 MDHEN and CDR2 SYDVKM. Trimming removed 4 bases from V and 4 bases from J, with 10 bases in between. This CDR3 region has 13 residues. As DNA, the CDR3 is TGTGCCAGCAGTTCCCCGGACAGAGAGACCCAGTACTTC. Its translation is CASSSPDRETQYF.

The genes are TRBV5-6 and TRBJ2-1; D unresolved. The germline V and J ends were trimmed by 2 bases and 4 bases, with 10 bases remaining between them. The CDR3 loop spans 14 amino acids. The germline V gene encodes CDR1 SGHDT and CDR2 YYEEEE. The CDR3: CASSLYEWYNEQFF. DNA of the CDR3: TGTGCCAGCAGCTTATATGAGTGGTACAATGAGCAGTTCTTC.

This clone was seen just once. This chain uses TRBV6-1 with TRBJ2-3, with 12 nucleotides matching TRBD2. The germline CDR1 and CDR2 sequences are MNHNS and SASEGT. V shed 7 bases and J 6 bases; nucleotides not matched to a gene: 8. CDR3 length: 15 amino acids. The CDR3 is CASTQGLAGGDTQYF. In nucleotides, the CDR3 is TGTGCCAGCACCCAAGGGCTAGCGGGAGGGGATACGCAGTATTTT.

This clone was seen only a few times. The chain combines TRBV19 with TRBJ1-2; TRBD1 might be the D (5 bases). From germline, CDR1 is LNHDA and CDR2 SQIVND (reference sequence). With 1 base removed from V and 3 bases from J, the gap between germline ends came to 15 bases. The CDR3 is 16 residues long. CDR3 DNA: TGTGCCAGTAGTATAGGCGGGGCTCACGAACACTATGGCTACACCTTC. Translated, it gives CASSIGGAHEHYGYTF.

This clone occurred once. This chain uses TRBV5-4 with TRBJ2-5; D is uncertain. This CDR3 spans 13 amino acids. Germline V gene sequence: CDR1 SGHNT, CDR2 YYREEE (reference sequence). Between the trimmed V and J ends, which lost 0 bases and 5 bases, there was a span of 8 bases. The CDR3 spells CASSLAGSETQYF. CDR3 coding DNA: TGTGCCAGCAGCTTGGCAGGATCTGAGACCCAGTACTTC.

This clone is a singleton in its sample. The V gene is TRBV4-2, the J gene TRBJ2-7, with D possibly matching TRBD2 (6 bases). CDR3 length: 16 amino acids. Germline values: CDR1 LGHNA, CDR2 YNFKEQ. V lost 3 bases and J lost 3, with 18 bases in between. CDR3 coding DNA: TGTGCCAGCAGCCAGGAGCCTGGAGGGACCCTCTACGAGCAGTACTTC. It specifies CASSQEPGGTLYEQYF.

The chain couples TRBV29-1 to TRBJ2-7; TRBD2 matches 9 bases. Trimming cost V 3 bases and J 6 bases; bases outside gene matches: 15. This CDR3 comprises 16 residues. Germline V lookup: CDR1 SQVTM, CDR2 ANQGSEA. The CDR3 loop reads CSVETGAGGGMGEQYF. The CDR3, as DNA: TGCAGCGTTGAGACCGGAGCGGGAGGAGGAATGGGCGAGCAGTACTTC.

V and J are TRBV9 and TRBJ2-3; TRBD2 might be the D (6 bases). This CDR3 has 18 amino acids. The V and J ends lost 4 bases and 0 bases respectively, with 21 bases between them. Germline CDR1 and CDR2: SGDLS and YYNGEE. The chain's CDR3 is CASSPWEVGGASTDTQYF. The CDR3, as DNA: TGTGCCAGCAGCCCTTGGGAGGTTGGCGGTGCTAGCACAGATACGCAGTATTTT. Combining the CDR3 with reference TRBV9 and TRBJ2-3 gives the whole variable domain DSGVTQTPKHLITATGQRVTLRCSPRSGDLSVYWYQQSLDQGLQFLIQYYNGEERAKGNILERFSAQQFPDLHSELNLSSLELGDSALYFCASSPWEVGGASTDTQYFGPGTRLTVL.

Regarding this clone: The identical CDR3 is also encoded by other nucleotide sequences in the sample. The CDR3 DNA follows: TGTGCCACCAGCAGCAGGGGACAAAATCAGCCCCAGCATTTT. Amino acids: CATSSRGQNQPQHF. V gene TRBV15 combines with J gene TRBJ1-5; D is possibly TRBD1 (6 bases). The CDR3 consists of 14 residues. Germline CDR1 reads LNHNV; CDR2 reads YYDKDF (reference sequence). V was cut by 3 bases and J by 4 bases, with 10 bases left in between.

The chain combines TRBV28 with TRBJ2-4; no clear D. V lost 10 bases and J lost 3, with 13 bases in between. Germline V gene lookup returns CDR1 MDHEN and CDR2 SYDVKM. The CDR3 is made up of 13 amino acids. The CDR3 is CATIDGGKNIQYF. The DNA for the CDR3 is TGTGCCACTATTGATGGTGGCAAAAACATTCAGTACTTC. The full variable domain, rest sourced from reference TRBV28 and TRBJ2-4, is DVKVTQSSRYLVKRTGEKVFLECVQDMDHENMFWYRQDPGLGLRLIYFSYDVKMKEKGDIPEGYSVSREKKERFSLILESASTNQTSMYLCATIDGGKNIQYFGAGTRLSVL.

The chain carries TRBV7-2 and TRBJ2-1; TRBD2 matches at 10 bases. V lost 0 bases to trimming and J lost 7 bases; unmatched junction nucleotides: 3. Per the germline V gene, CDR1 is SGHTA and CDR2 is FQGNSA. The CDR3 contains 15 residues. CDR3 nucleotide sequence: TGTGCCAGCAGCTTAGCGCTAGCGGGAGTTAATGAGCAGTTCTTC. It is translated as CASSLALAGVNEQFF. Full variable domain (rest looked up from reference TRBV7-2 and TRBJ2-1): GAGVSQSPSNKVTEKGKDVELRCDPISGHTALYWYRQSLGQGLEFLIYFQGNSAPDKSGLPSDRFSAERTGGSVSTLTIQRTQQEDSAVYLCASSLALAGVNEQFFGPGTRLTVL.

The chain combines TRBV18 with TRBJ2-3; a weak D match, TRBD2 (6 bases). CDR1 is KGHSH and CDR2 is LQKENI in the germline V gene. This CDR3 region has 13 residues. V dropped 2 bases and J dropped 5 bases, with 8 bases sitting between them. The CDR3 nucleotides read TGTGCCAGCTCACCAAGCGGGCAAGATACGCAGTATTTT. Translating it yields CASSPSGQDTQYF.

This chain connects TRBV15 to TRBJ1-1; 7 nucleotides agree with TRBD1. Germline-derived CDR1 and CDR2 are LNHNV and YYDKDF (reference sequence). With 8 bases clipped from V and 1 base from J, the junction kept 4 bases outside the gene matches. There are 13 residues in the CDR3. The CDR3 nucleotides read TGTGCCACCCGAACAGGGGCGAACACTGAAGCTTTCTTT. Amino acid sequence: CATRTGANTEAFF.

The V and J genes are TRBV2 and TRBJ1-1, with no clear D. Germline loops: CDR1 SNHLY, CDR2 FYNNEI. The CDR3 length is 15 residues. V gave up 2 bases and J gave up 1 base, with 11 bases separating them. The CDR3, as DNA: TGTGCCAGCAGTGAATTATTAACAGCGAACACTGAAGCTTTCTTT. As protein: CASSELLTANTEAFF.

The J gene is TRBJ2-7, the V gene TRBV9; no clear D. The CDR3 length is 14 residues. Germline CDR1 reads SGDLS; CDR2 reads YYNGEE. V was clipped by 0 bases and J by 0 bases, with 7 bases between them. CDR3: CASSVEYSSYEQYF. CDR3 sequence (DNA): TGTGCCAGCAGCGTAGAATACAGCTCCTACGAGCAGTACTTC.

The rearrangement uses TRBV19 and TRBJ1-1; the match to TRBD1 covers 8 bases. Germline loops: CDR1 LNHDA, CDR2 SQIVND (reference sequence). The junction had 8 bases not matched to a gene; V was cut back by 5 bases and J by 0 bases. This CDR3 contains 16 residues. In DNA form, the CDR3 reads TGTGCCAGTAGTGGCTCCCCGGACAGGGTGAACACTGAAGCTTTCTTT. It translates to CASSGSPDRVNTEAFF.

The chain links TRBV19 to TRBJ2-7; D is perhaps TRBD2 (6 bases). V lost 3 bases and J 0 bases, leaving 12 bases between the germline ends. Germline lookup yields CDR1 LNHDA and CDR2 SQIVND (reference sequence). The CDR3 contains 15 residues. The DNA for the CDR3 is TGTGCCAGTAGTATTATTGACGGGAGCTCCTACGAGCAGTACTTC. Protein product: CASSIIDGSSYEQYF.